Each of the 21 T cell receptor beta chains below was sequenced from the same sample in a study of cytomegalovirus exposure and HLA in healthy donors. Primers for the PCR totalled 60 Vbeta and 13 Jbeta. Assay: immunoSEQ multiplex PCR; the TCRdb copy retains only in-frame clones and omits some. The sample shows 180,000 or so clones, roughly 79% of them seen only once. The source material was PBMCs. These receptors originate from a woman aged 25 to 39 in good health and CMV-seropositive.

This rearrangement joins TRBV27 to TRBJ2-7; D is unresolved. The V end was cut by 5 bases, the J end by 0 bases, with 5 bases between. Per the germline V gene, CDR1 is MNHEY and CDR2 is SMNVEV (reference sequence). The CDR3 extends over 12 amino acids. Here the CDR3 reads CASSPSSYEQYF. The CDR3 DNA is TGTGCCAGCAGTCCCAGCTCCTACGAGCAGTACTTC.

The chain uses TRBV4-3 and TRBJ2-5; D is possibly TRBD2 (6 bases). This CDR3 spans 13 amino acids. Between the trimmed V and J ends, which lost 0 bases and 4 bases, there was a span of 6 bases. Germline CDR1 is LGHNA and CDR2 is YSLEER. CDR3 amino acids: CASSQEGGETQYF. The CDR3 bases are TGCGCCAGCAGCCAAGAGGGAGGAGAGACCCAGTACTTC.

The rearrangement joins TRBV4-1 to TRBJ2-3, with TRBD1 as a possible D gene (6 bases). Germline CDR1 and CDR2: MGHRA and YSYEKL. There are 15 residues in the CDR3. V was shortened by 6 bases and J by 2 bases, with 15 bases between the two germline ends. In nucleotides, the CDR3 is TGCGCCAGCAGACGCTGGGACACCTCCACAGATACGCAGTATTTT. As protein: CASRRWDTSTDTQYF.

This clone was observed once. CDR3 residues: CASSAGAGRTDTQYF. Here the CDR3 DNA reads TGTGCCAGCAGTGCCGGAGCGGGACGCACAGATACGCAGTATTTT. The rearrangement links TRBV25-1 to TRBJ2-3; 7 bases agree with TRBD2. After removal of 4 bases from V and 1 base from J, the junction contained 5 bases not matched to a gene. The CDR3 has 15 residues. The germline V gene encodes CDR1 MGHDK and CDR2 SYGVNS.

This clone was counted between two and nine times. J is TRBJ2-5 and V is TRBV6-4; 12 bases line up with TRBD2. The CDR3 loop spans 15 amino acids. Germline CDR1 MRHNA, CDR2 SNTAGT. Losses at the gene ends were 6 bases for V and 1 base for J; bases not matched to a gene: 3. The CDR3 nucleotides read TGTGCCAGCAGCCAACTAGCGGGGGGCCAAGAGACCCAGTACTTC. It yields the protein CASSQLAGGQETQYF.

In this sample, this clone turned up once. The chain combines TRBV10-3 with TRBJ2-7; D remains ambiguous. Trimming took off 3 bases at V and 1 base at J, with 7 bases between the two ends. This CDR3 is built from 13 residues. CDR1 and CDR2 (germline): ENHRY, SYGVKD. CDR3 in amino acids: CAISDPESYEQYF. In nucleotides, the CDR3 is TGTGCCATCAGTGATCCAGAATCCTACGAGCAGTACTTC.

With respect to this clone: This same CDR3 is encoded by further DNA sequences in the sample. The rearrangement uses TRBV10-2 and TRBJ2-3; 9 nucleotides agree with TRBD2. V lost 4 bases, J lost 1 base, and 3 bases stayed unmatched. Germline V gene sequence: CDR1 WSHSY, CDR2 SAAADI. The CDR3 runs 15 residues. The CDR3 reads CASSATSGRTDTQYF. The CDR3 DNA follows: TGCGCCAGCAGTGCGACTAGCGGACGCACAGATACGCAGTATTTT.

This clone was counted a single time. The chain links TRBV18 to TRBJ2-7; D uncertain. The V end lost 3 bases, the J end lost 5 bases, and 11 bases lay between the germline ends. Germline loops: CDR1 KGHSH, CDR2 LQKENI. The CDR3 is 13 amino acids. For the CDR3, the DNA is TGTGCCAGCTCACCCCTGAGTACGGACGAGCAGTACTTC. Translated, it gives CASSPLSTDEQYF.

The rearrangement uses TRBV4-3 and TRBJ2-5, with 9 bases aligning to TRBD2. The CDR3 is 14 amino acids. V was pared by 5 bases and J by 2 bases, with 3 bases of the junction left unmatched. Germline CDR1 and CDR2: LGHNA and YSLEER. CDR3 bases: TGCGCCAGCAGCACCCTAGCGGGGCAAGAGACCCAGTACTTC. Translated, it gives CASSTLAGQETQYF.

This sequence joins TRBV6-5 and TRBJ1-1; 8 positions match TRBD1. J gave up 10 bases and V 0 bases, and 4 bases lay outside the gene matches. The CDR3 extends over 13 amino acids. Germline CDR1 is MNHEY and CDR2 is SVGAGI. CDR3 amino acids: CASSYSRDRPAFF. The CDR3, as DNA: TGTGCCAGCAGTTACTCGAGGGACAGGCCAGCTTTCTTT.

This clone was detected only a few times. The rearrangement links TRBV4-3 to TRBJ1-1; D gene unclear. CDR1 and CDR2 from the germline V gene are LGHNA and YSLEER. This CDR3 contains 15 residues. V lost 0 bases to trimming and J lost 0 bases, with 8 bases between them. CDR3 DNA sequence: TGCGCCAGCAGCCAAGATCCAGGCATGAACACTGAAGCTTTCTTT. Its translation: CASSQDPGMNTEAFF.

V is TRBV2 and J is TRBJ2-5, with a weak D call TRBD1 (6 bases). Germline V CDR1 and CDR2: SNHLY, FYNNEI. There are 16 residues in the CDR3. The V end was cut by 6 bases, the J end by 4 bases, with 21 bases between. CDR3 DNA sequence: TGTGCCAGCAGGGAAATGACAGGACCCAGTGGAGAGACCCAGTACTTC. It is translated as CASREMTGPSGETQYF.

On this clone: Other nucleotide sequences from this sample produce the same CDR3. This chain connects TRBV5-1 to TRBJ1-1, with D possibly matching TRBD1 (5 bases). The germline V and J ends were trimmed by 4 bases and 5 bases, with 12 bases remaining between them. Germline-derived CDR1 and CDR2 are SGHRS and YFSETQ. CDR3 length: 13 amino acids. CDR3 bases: TGCGCCAGCAGCCCGACCCAGGGTACTGAAGCTTTCTTT. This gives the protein CASSPTQGTEAFF.

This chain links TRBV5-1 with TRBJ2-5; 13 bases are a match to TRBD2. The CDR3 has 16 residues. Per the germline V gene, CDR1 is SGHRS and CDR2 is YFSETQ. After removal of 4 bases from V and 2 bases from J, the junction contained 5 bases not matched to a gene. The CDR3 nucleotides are TGCGCCAGCAGCATGGGACTAGCGGGGAGGCAAGAGACCCAGTACTTC. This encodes CASSMGLAGRQETQYF.

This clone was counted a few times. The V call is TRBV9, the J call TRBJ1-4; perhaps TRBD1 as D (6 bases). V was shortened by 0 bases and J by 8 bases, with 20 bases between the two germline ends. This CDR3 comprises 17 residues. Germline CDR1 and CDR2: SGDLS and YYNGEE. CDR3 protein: CASSVATGWAGQEKLFF. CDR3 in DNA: TGTGCCAGCAGCGTAGCTACGGGGTGGGCCGGACAGGAAAAACTGTTTTTT.

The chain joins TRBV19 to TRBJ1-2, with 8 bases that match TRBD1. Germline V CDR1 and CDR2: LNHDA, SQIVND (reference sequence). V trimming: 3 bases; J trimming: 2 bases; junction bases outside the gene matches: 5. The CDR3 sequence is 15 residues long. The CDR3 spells CASSIGQGRNYGYTF. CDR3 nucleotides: TGTGCCAGTAGTATCGGACAGGGACGCAACTATGGCTACACCTTC.

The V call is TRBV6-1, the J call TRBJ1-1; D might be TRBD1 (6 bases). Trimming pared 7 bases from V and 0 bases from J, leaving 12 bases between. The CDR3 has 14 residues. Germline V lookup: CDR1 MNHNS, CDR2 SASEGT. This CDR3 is CASTGVLMNTEAFF. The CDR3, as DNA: TGTGCCAGCACAGGGGTACTCATGAACACTGAAGCTTTCTTT.

The CDR3 here is CASSQTGDVSQPQHF. CDR3 nucleotides: TGTGCCAGCAGCCAGACAGGGGATGTCAGTCAGCCCCAGCATTTT. The chain is built from TRBV6-6 and TRBJ1-5; TRBD1 matches 8 bases. The germline CDR1 and CDR2 sequences are MNHNY and SVGAGI (reference sequence). V was pared by 6 bases and J by 6 bases, with 10 bases of the junction left unmatched. The CDR3 extends over 15 amino acids.

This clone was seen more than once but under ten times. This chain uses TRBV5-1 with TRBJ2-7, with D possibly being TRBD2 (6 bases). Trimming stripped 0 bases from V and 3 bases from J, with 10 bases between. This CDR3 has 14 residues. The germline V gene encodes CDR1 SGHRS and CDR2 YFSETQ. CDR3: CASSLGLVGYEQYF. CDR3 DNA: TGCGCCAGCAGCTTGGGACTAGTGGGCTACGAGCAGTACTTC.

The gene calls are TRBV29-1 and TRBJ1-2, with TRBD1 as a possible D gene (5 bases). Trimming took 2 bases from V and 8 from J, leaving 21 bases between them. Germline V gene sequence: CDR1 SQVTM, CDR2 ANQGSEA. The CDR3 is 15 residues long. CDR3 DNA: TGCAGCGTTGAATTAGGGCAGGGCGGGGAGGGCGGCTACACCTTC. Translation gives CSVELGQGGEGGYTF.

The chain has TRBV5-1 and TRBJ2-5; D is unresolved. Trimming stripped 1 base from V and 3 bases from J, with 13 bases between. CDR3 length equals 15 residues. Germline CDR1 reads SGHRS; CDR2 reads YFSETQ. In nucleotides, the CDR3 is TGCGCCAGCAGCTTGCTTATCGACTTGAAAGAGACCCAGTACTTC. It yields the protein CASSLLIDLKETQYF.